The 8 T cell receptor beta chains presented below share a single source sample, sequenced in a study of shared clonotypes between healthy human individuals (TCRdb year 2020). The library was prepared using the immunoSEQ multiplex PCR assay. TCRdb holds this immuneACCESS table with in-frame rearrangements only. Some clones are missing; in checked studies, unresolved V genes explain under half, and the rest has no known cause. The sample table shows 800,000 to 1,200,000 clones, and 70% to 80% are seen once. 0.4% to 0.55% of the sample is taken by the ten largest. Sequencing was done on a sample of memory CD4+ T cells from PBMCs. The cell subset or site label, as the study defines it: CD45RA-negative fraction. These TCRs come from a young man in good health. Some clones in this sample may be carry-over from other donors' samples.

This chain uses TRBV5-4 with TRBJ2-1, with TRBD2 matching 13 bases. CDR1 SGHNT and CDR2 YYREEE come from the germline V gene (reference sequence). The junction had 6 bases not matched to a gene; V was cut back by 5 bases and J by 7 bases. The CDR3 totals 15 residues. The CDR3 sequence is CASRPGLAGLNEQFF. Here the CDR3 DNA reads TGTGCCAGCAGACCGGGACTAGCGGGACTGAATGAGCAGTTCTTC.

This sequence joins TRBV6-5 and TRBJ2-3, with D hard to call. The V end was cut by 4 bases, the J end by 6 bases, with 11 bases between. The CDR3 consists of 13 residues. Germline V CDR1 and CDR2: MNHEY, SVGAGI. CDR3 nucleotide sequence: TGTGCCAGCAGTTGGACGACCGGCGATACGCAGTATTTT. Residues: CASSWTTGDTQYF.

The gene calls are TRBV5-1 and TRBJ2-1, with 8 bases lining up with TRBD2. The CDR3 loop spans 16 amino acids. The junction had 8 bases not matched to a gene; V was cut back by 4 bases and J by 2 bases. Looked up from germline, CDR1 is SGHRS and CDR2 is YFSETQ. The CDR3, as DNA: TGCGCCAGCAGCACATCCCCGGGACTAGCCTACAATGAGCAGTTCTTC. This encodes CASSTSPGLAYNEQFF.

V and J are TRBV5-1 and TRBJ1-3, with no clear D. Germline CDR1 reads SGHRS; CDR2 reads YFSETQ. CDR3 length: 13 residues. V was pared by 2 bases and J by 4 bases, with 7 bases between. The CDR3 nucleotides read TGCGCCAGCAGCTTCGGGGTCGGAAACACCATATATTTT. This gives the protein CASSFGVGNTIYF.

The genes are TRBV5-1 and TRBJ2-7, with 7 bases identical to TRBD2. V gave up 3 bases and J gave up 2 bases; unmatched junction bases: 8. The germline V gene has CDR1 SGHRS and CDR2 YFSETQ. CDR3 length equals 15 residues. The CDR3 bases are TGCGCCAGCAGCTATAGCGGGTCAGACCCCTACGAGCAGTACTTC. This translates into CASSYSGSDPYEQYF. The whole variable domain, filled in from reference TRBV5-1 and TRBJ2-7, reads KAGVTQTPRYLIKTRGQQVTLSCSPISGHRSVSWYQQTPGQGLQFLFEYFSETQRNKGNFPGRFSGRQFSNSRSEMNVSTLELGDSALYLCASSYSGSDPYEQYFGPGTRLTVT.

The V call is TRBV4-1, the J call TRBJ2-7; D remains unclear. The CDR3 has 15 residues. Per the germline V gene, CDR1 is MGHRA and CDR2 is YSYEKL. The V and J ends lost 3 bases and 0 bases respectively, with 12 bases between them. Here the CDR3 reads CASSHHPAISYEQYF. DNA for the CDR3: TGCGCCAGCAGCCACCACCCGGCCATCTCCTACGAGCAGTACTTC.

The V call is TRBV30, the J call TRBJ1-1; the D is unclear. V was cut by 4 bases and J by 1 base, with 10 bases left in between. The V gene's germline CDR1 is GTSNPN and CDR2 SVGIG (reference sequence). The CDR3 has 13 amino acids. Here the CDR3 reads CAWTAFENTEAFF. CDR3 DNA: TGTGCCTGGACAGCTTTCGAGAACACTGAAGCTTTCTTT.

The chain recombines TRBV2 with TRBJ2-1; 12 nucleotides align to TRBD2. From germline, CDR1 is SNHLY and CDR2 FYNNEI. Trimming cost V 6 bases and J 7 bases; bases outside gene matches: 7. This CDR3 comprises 15 residues. The CDR3 nucleotides read TGTGCCAGCAGAGTCCTAGCGGGAGGGCCTAATGAGCAGTTCTTC. Encoded protein: CASRVLAGGPNEQFF.